The 24 T cell receptor beta chains below come from one sample, sequenced in a study of Graves' ophthalmopathy and Graves' hyperthyroidism. RNA transcripts were the template, and TCR beta CDR3 regions were amplified from them. RT-PCR with HTBI primers came first, then second-round multiplex PCR. TCRdb reprocessed the multiplex PCR reads via MiXCR and lists one record per CDR3 protein. The top ten hold about 4.2% of the sample, which has about 500,000 distinct CDR3 sequences, approximately 35% seen once. Source material: peripheral blood or thyroid tissue (not recorded which). The receptors shown here come from an adult man with Graves' hyperthyroidism.

This clonotype was seen repeatedly, ten times or more. V usage is TRBV20-1 and J usage is TRBJ1-5; 11 bases line up with TRBD1. Looked up from germline, CDR1 is DFQATT and CDR2 is SNEGSKA (reference sequence). Unmatched junction bases numbered 8, after V lost 2 bases and J lost 2 bases. There are 17 residues in the CDR3. This CDR3 is CSARRGTGGVGNQPQHF. The CDR3 nucleotides read TGCAGTGCTAGAAGGGGGACAGGGGGTGTGGGCAATCAGCCCCAGCATTTT.

This clonotype was seen many times. The chain is built from TRBV27 and TRBJ1-2, with D possibly TRBD1 on 5 matching bases. The CDR3 totals 14 residues. CDR1 MNHEY and CDR2 SMNVEV come from the germline V gene (reference sequence). Trimming stripped 3 bases from V and 5 bases from J, with 13 bases between. CDR3 sequence (DNA): TGTGCCAGCAGTTTTTCGACAGATTCTTATGGCTACACCTTC. This sequence encodes CASSFSTDSYGYTF.

This clonotype was recorded a few times. The V gene is TRBV7-6, the J gene TRBJ1-6, with D perhaps matching TRBD1 (5 bases). The CDR3 has 14 amino acids. Germline lookup yields CDR1 SGHVS and CDR2 FNYEAQ. The V end was cut by 2 bases, the J end by 9 bases, with 11 bases between. The CDR3 DNA follows: TGTGCCAGCAGCTTATCGGGTGGGGGTTCACCCCTCCACTTT. Translated: CASSLSGGGSPLHF.

The chain is built from TRBV10-2 and TRBJ2-4; 10 nucleotides agree with TRBD2. This CDR3 contains 16 residues. Germline CDR1 and CDR2: WSHSY and SAAADI. The J segment lost 0 bases and the V segment lost 2 bases, leaving 1 base of the junction unmatched. CDR3 protein: CASSESGRVAKNIQYF. The CDR3, as DNA: TGCGCCAGCAGTGAGAGCGGGAGGGTAGCCAAAAACATTCAGTACTTC.

The chain joins TRBV6-2 or TRBV6-3 to TRBJ1-2, with D perhaps matching TRBD1 (5 bases). V was clipped by 6 bases and J by 4 bases, with 9 bases between them. The CDR3 loop spans 12 amino acids. Germline-derived CDR1 and CDR2 are MNHEY and SVGEGT. CDR3 in DNA: TGTGCCAGCAGGACAGCTGGCTATGGCTACACCTTC. Its translation is CASRTAGYGYTF.

V and J are TRBV20-1 and TRBJ2-7, with 10 bases lining up with TRBD2. The CDR3 consists of 14 residues. V gave up 3 bases and J gave up 5 bases; unmatched junction bases: 7. Germline V gene lookup returns CDR1 DFQATT and CDR2 SNEGSKA (reference sequence). The CDR3 here is CSASSLAGENEQYF. The CDR3 nucleotides read TGCAGTGCTAGCTCGCTAGCGGGAGAGAACGAGCAGTACTTC.

The chain carries TRBV6-1 and TRBJ2-3; D might be TRBD1 or TRBD2, each matching 5 bases. The CDR3 runs to 14 residues. Per germline, CDR1 MNHNS and CDR2 SASEGT. V was shortened by 10 bases and J by 2 bases, with 16 bases between the two germline ends. CDR3 DNA: TGTGCCATCAGGGACCGGGATAACACAGATACGCAGTATTTT. Translating gives CAIRDRDNTDTQYF.

The chain has TRBV9 and TRBJ1-5; D gene uncertain. The germline V gene encodes CDR1 SGDLS and CDR2 YYNGEE. CDR3 length: 12 amino acids. The CDR3 nucleotides read TGTGCTAGCCCGCATACCAATCAGCCCCAGCATTTT. Its protein product is CASPHTNQPQHF.

The chain couples TRBV24-1 to TRBJ2-3, with 7 bases fitting TRBD1. V lost 7 bases and J lost 1; bases outside the gene matches: 10. The CDR3 extends over 16 amino acids. Looked up from germline, CDR1 is KGHDR and CDR2 is SFDVKD. DNA of the CDR3: TGTGCCACCAGCACCGGGACAGTAGATCGCACAGATACGCAGTATTTT. Translated, it gives CATSTGTVDRTDTQYF.

This clonotype occurred many times. V usage is TRBV6-5 and J usage is TRBJ1-6, with 7 bases identical to TRBD1. Germline lookup yields CDR1 MNHEY and CDR2 SVGAGI. The ends lost 6 bases at V and 5 bases at J; junction bases unmatched: 10. The CDR3 is 16 amino acids. Written as DNA, the CDR3 is TGTGCCAGCAGCCATAACCGGGACAGTAATAATTCACCCCTCCACTTT. As protein: CASSHNRDSNNSPLHF.

The V and J genes are TRBV30 and TRBJ2-5, with 7 nucleotides matching TRBD2. The CDR3 runs 12 residues. The junction had 4 bases not matched to a gene; V was cut back by 3 bases and J by 6 bases. Germline loops: CDR1 GTSNPN, CDR2 SVGIG (reference sequence). The CDR3 is CAWRAGEKTQYF. The CDR3 DNA sequence: TGTGCCTGGAGGGCGGGGGAGAAGACCCAGTACTTC.

This clonotype was counted ten times or more. The J gene is TRBJ2-7, the V gene TRBV20-1, with 9 bases matching TRBD1. Germline V CDR1 and CDR2: DFQATT, SNEGSKA (reference sequence). The V segment lost 5 bases and the J segment 6 bases; nucleotides outside the gene matches: 8. CDR3 length: 13 residues. DNA for the CDR3: TGCAGTGCTCCAACAGGGGGCTGGAGCGAGCAGTACTTC. Protein: CSAPTGGWSEQYF.

The rearrangement uses TRBV5-4 and TRBJ1-4; D perhaps matches TRBD1 (6 bases). Trimming removed 0 bases at V and 7 bases at J, with 13 bases between. The CDR3 has 15 amino acids. In germline, CDR1 is SGHNT, CDR2 YYREEE (reference sequence). The CDR3 is CASSLEGGGGEKLFF. The CDR3 DNA is TGTGCCAGCAGCTTGGAGGGGGGAGGAGGTGAAAAACTGTTTTTT.

V gene TRBV28 combines with J gene TRBJ2-5; no clear D. Per germline, CDR1 MDHEN and CDR2 SYDVKM. The CDR3 spans 12 residues. Between the trimmed V and J ends, which lost 6 bases and 1 base, there was a span of 6 bases. The CDR3 nucleotides are TGTGCCAGCAGGGGCAGCCAAGAGACCCAGTACTTC. This encodes CASRGSQETQYF.

Concerning this clonotype itself: A read error may produce the germline difference seen at one junction end. V usage is TRBV11-1 and J usage is TRBJ1-2, with 7 bases that match TRBD1. The CDR3 is 15 residues long. CDR1 SGHAT and CDR2 FQDESV come from the germline V gene (reference sequence). In DNA form, the CDR3 reads TGTGCCAGCAGTTTAGAGGGACAGTATAACTATGGCTACACCTTC. Encoded protein: CASSLEGQYNYGYTF.

Many counts were recorded for this clonotype. V and J are TRBV19 and TRBJ1-2; maybe TRBD1 (6 bases). Trimming took off 10 bases at V and 4 bases at J, with 16 bases between the two ends. From germline, CDR1 is LNHDA and CDR2 SQIVND (reference sequence). The CDR3 has 13 residues. The CDR3 DNA reads as TGTGCCATTGGGGGGCAGGGCGTCTATGGCTACACCTTC. Residues: CAIGGQGVYGYTF.

This rearrangement joins TRBV20-1 to TRBJ1-3; D possibly corresponds to TRBD2 (6 bases). The DNA end is more similar to TRBJ2-3, so the J call may be wrong. Germline CDR1 is DFQATT and CDR2 is SNEGSKA (reference sequence). The CDR3 covers 15 residues. For the CDR3, the DNA is TGCAGTGCTACGACTTTGGGCGGGAACACAGATACGCAGTATTTT. This sequence encodes CSATTLGGNTDTQYF.

At least ten counts were recorded for this clonotype. The chain carries TRBV7-2 and TRBJ2-7; D is possibly TRBD2 (5 bases). Germline-derived CDR1 and CDR2 are SGHTA and FQGNSA. Trimming stripped 5 bases from V and 3 bases from J, with 14 bases between. The CDR3 runs 14 residues. The chain's CDR3 is CASSPGSLNYEQYF. The CDR3 DNA follows: TGTGCCAGCAGCCCGGGATCTTTAAACTACGAGCAGTACTTC.

The chain employs TRBV7-9 and TRBJ2-2, with D uncertain. Trimming stripped 10 bases from V and 1 base from J, with 10 bases between. The CDR3 runs 13 residues. Germline lookup yields CDR1 SEHNR and CDR2 FQNEAQ (reference sequence). CDR3 sequence: CATFPENTGELFF. The CDR3 DNA sequence: TGTGCCACTTTCCCAGAGAACACCGGGGAGCTGTTTTTT.

To note about this clonotype: A much larger clone is a single base away; this may be a read error. The chain links TRBV5-1 to TRBJ2-7; 13 bases line up with TRBD2. This CDR3 is 17 amino acids long. The germline V gene encodes CDR1 SGHRS and CDR2 YFSETQ. V trimming: 0 bases; J trimming: 6 bases; junction bases outside the gene matches: 9. The CDR3 loop is CASSLEMGTSGAFEQYF. CDR3 nucleotides: TGCGCCAGCAGCTTGGAGATGGGGACTAGCGGGGCCTTCGAGCAGTACTTC. The variable domain in full, with the rest retrieved from reference TRBV5-1 and TRBJ2-7, is KAGVTQTPRYLIKTRGQQVTLSCSPISGHRSVSWYQQTPGQGLQFLFEYFSETQRNKGNFPGRFSGRQFSNSRSEMNVSTLELGDSALYLCASSLEMGTSGAFEQYFGPGTRLTVT.

The chain employs TRBV29-1 and TRBJ2-5; 10 nucleotides agree with TRBD2. This CDR3 contains 15 residues. Trimming at V came to 4 bases and at J to 5 bases, leaving 10 bases not matched to a gene. Germline V gene data show CDR1 as SQVTM and CDR2 as ANQGSEA. CDR3 loop: CSVGGVVAGGETQYF. Written as DNA, the CDR3 is TGCAGCGTTGGCGGGGTCGTAGCGGGAGGTGAGACCCAGTACTTC.

In DNA, the CDR3 is TGTGCCAGCAGGCTCCAGGGAGCGGGAGTTTCCGATGAGCAGTTCTTC. Translating it yields CASRLQGAGVSDEQFF. The chain couples TRBV2 to TRBJ2-1; 8 positions agree with TRBD2. Per germline, CDR1 SNHLY and CDR2 FYNNEI. The CDR3 contains 16 residues. V dropped 6 bases and J dropped 8; count of bases not matched to a gene: 15.

In this sample, this clonotype turned up a few times. Mismatch with germline at one junction end may stem from a read error. The chain uses TRBV5-4 and TRBJ2-7; D is unclear. CDR3 length: 12 residues. CDR1 and CDR2 (germline): SGHNT, YYREEE (reference sequence). The CDR3 DNA is TGCGCCAGCAGTGAGATTCCGTACGAGCAGTACTTC. This translates into CASSEIPYEQYF.

A note on this clonotype: One end of the junction fails to match germline, which may point to a read error. V gene TRBV15 combines with J gene TRBJ1-2, with D unclear. This CDR3 is 14 amino acids long. The germline V gene has CDR1 LNHNV and CDR2 YYDKDF (reference sequence). The chain's CDR3 is CATSSRTLVYGYTF. DNA for the CDR3: TGCGCCACCAGCTCCCGGACTCTCGTCTATGGCTACACCTTC.